The 9 T cell receptor beta chains below all came from one sample that was sequenced in a study of immune heterogeneity within non-small cell lung tumors (dated by TCRdb to 2016 to 2019). For the TCR template, genomic DNA was extracted from bulk tumor tissue, and around 600 ng of gDNA was amplified for each sample. Multiple biopsies per primary tumor were taken during surgery, spaced as far apart as possible within the tumor mass. The study cohort was described as untreated and was composed of newly diagnosed NSCLC cases undergoing curative surgery. Sequencing took place on a HiSeq X Ten. The TCR beta CDR3 region was amplified with a multiplex PCR system, in which a first round of nine to ten cycles was run using 32 V-gene forward and 13 J-gene reverse primers. TCRdb passed the public sequencing reads through fastp at Q25 and MiXCR, retaining productive beta sequences. Every distinct CDR3 protein forms one entry, paired with its most common genes and DNA. This sample lists some 14,000 distinct CDR3 sequences; 28% were detected once. About 4.3% of the sample is held by the ten biggest clonotypes.

What was sequenced was lung tumor tissue. Receptors were obtained from a man aged 35 to 55 with non-small cell lung cancer.

A remark on this clonotype: A single base separates this from a much larger clone, so it may be a read error. The gene calls are TRBV6-1 and TRBJ2-1, with 11 bases that match TRBD2. There are 19 residues in the CDR3. Per germline, CDR1 MNHNS and CDR2 SASEGT. The CDR3 reads CSSSLLGPHAGTSGNEQFF. The CDR3 DNA is TGTTCCAGCAGTCTCCTCGGTCCCCACGCCGGGACTAGCGGTAATGAGCAGTTCTTC.

The chain combines TRBV4-1 with TRBJ2-2; 8 nucleotides match TRBD2. CDR1 is MGHRA and CDR2 is YSYEKL in the germline V gene. This CDR3 spans 16 amino acids. Losses at the gene ends were 0 bases for V and 7 bases for J; bases not matched to a gene: 7. CDR3 coding DNA: TGCGCCAGCAGCCAAGATCGGGGGACTAGATACGGGGAGCTGTTTTTT. Amino acids: CASSQDRGTRYGELFF.

A note on this clonotype: With a much larger clone just one base away, this may be a read error. J is TRBJ2-1 and V is TRBV7-2; D possibly corresponds to TRBD2 (6 bases). This CDR3 comprises 14 residues. Germline CDR1 SGHTA, CDR2 FQGNSA. For the CDR3, the DNA is TGTGCCAGCAGCACCCAATCGGGGGAGTATGAGCAGCTCTTC. As protein: CASSTQSGEYEQLF.

The sample holds many counts of this clonotype. This chain joins TRBV11-3 and TRBJ2-1, with D perhaps matching TRBD2 (6 bases). This CDR3 is built from 14 residues. The germline V gene has CDR1 SGHNT and CDR2 YENEEA. The V end was cut by 5 bases, the J end by 2 bases, with 10 bases between. CDR3 in DNA: TGTGCCAGCAGCCCGCGGAGGGCCTACAATGAGCAGTTCTTC. It codes for CASSPRRAYNEQFF.

A note on this clonotype: A much larger clone differs by one base, so this may be a read error. The chain combines TRBV6-2 or TRBV6-3 with TRBJ1-6; D might be TRBD1 (5 bases). Germline values: CDR1 MNHEY, CDR2 SVGEGT. This CDR3 has 14 amino acids. Here the CDR3 reads CASSHSGGESPLHF. Here the CDR3 DNA reads TGTGCCAGCAGTCACTCGGGGGGGGAGTCACCCCTCCACTTT.

As concerns this clonotype: This may come from a read error, since a much larger clone is one base off. V and J are TRBV20-1 and TRBJ2-1, with D unresolved. The V gene's germline CDR1 is DFQATT and CDR2 SNEGSKA (reference sequence). This CDR3 comprises 13 residues. V was trimmed by 0 bases and J by 12 bases, leaving 15 bases between them. The CDR3 DNA follows: TGCAGTGCTAGAGATTTGAAGAGTCTCATGCAGTTCTTC. Translated, it gives CSARDLKSLMQFF.

The chain is built from TRBV9 and TRBJ2-3, with a possible D match to TRBD1 (6 bases). CDR1 is SGDLS, CDR2 YYNGEE, per germline. This CDR3 region has 15 residues. Trimming cost V 1 base and J 5 bases, with 14 bases left between them. In nucleotides, the CDR3 is TGTGCCAGCAGCGTAACCCCGACCAGGGGAGATACGCAGTATTTT. It specifies CASSVTPTRGDTQYF.

The V gene is TRBV30, the J gene TRBJ2-1; TRBD1 matches at 9 bases. Germline CDR1 is GTSNPN and CDR2 is SVGIG (reference sequence). V was pared by 5 bases and J by 5 bases, with 4 bases of the junction left unmatched. This CDR3 comprises 13 residues. The CDR3 is CAWGQGPNNEQFF. CDR3 sequence (DNA): TGTGCCTGGGGACAGGGGCCGAACAATGAGCAGTTCTTC.

Ten or more counts support this clonotype. The CDR3 nucleotides are TGTGCCAGCAGCTTGGGACCTGAGAACTATGGCTACACCTTC. The encoded protein is CASSLGPENYGYTF. V and J are TRBV5-6 and TRBJ1-2, with D unresolved. The V and J ends lost 0 bases and 2 bases respectively, with 8 bases between them. The V gene's germline CDR1 is SGHDT and CDR2 YYEEEE. This CDR3 contains 14 residues.